The 22 T cell receptor beta chains reported below all come from one sample, sequenced in a study of shared clonotypes between healthy human individuals. Generated by immunoSEQ multiplex PCR, the TCRdb table keeps only in-frame clones and is missing some. The sample contains roughly 95,000 clones, roughly 50% of which appear only once. The material sequenced was PBMCs. Every receptor here comes from a woman in her 40s in good health. Some clones in this sample may be carry-over from other donors' samples.

CDR3 amino acids: CASAEGTATNEKLFF. CDR3 nucleotide sequence: TGCGCCAGCGCTGAGGGCACCGCAACTAATGAAAAACTGTTTTTT. The chain has TRBV5-1 and TRBJ1-4; no clear D. This CDR3 has 15 residues. The germline CDR1 and CDR2 sequences are SGHRS and YFSETQ. V lost 7 bases to trimming and J lost 0 bases, with 13 bases between them.

This sequence joins TRBV27 and TRBJ2-7; no definite D call. Looked up from germline, CDR1 is MNHEY and CDR2 is SMNVEV (reference sequence). V gave up 2 bases and J gave up 0 bases, with 8 bases separating them. The CDR3 spans 14 residues. The CDR3, as DNA: TGTGCCAGCAGTTTAACTCGGAACTCCTACGAGCAGTACTTC. Protein product: CASSLTRNSYEQYF.

Only one count was recorded for this clone. A single base is all that separates this from a far larger clone, so a read error is likely. Different DNA sequences within this sample yield the same CDR3. The chain joins TRBV30 to TRBJ2-5, with 9 bases aligning to TRBD1. The V gene end was trimmed by 2 bases and the J gene end by 2 bases; junction bases not matched to a gene: 12. In germline, CDR1 is GTSNPN, CDR2 SVGIG (reference sequence). The CDR3 has 17 residues. CDR3 sequence: CAWSKGQGWTTQETQYF. Here the CDR3 DNA reads TGTGCCTGGAGTAAGGGACAGGGCTGGACAACTCAAGAGACCCAGTACTTC.

For this clone: Other DNA variants within this sample encode the same CDR3. The J gene is TRBJ1-3, the V gene TRBV29-1, with D possibly matching TRBD1 (5 bases). Germline CDR1 is SQVTM and CDR2 is ANQGSEA. V was pared by 8 bases and J by 10 bases, with 18 bases between. The CDR3 covers 12 residues. The CDR3 nucleotides read TGCAGCATTCGGGATAGCGCAGGGACCATATATTTT. Translation gives CSIRDSAGTIYF.

This clone was counted once. With a far larger clone one base away, a read error is the likely cause. This sequence joins TRBV5-4 and TRBJ2-5, with 10 bases matching TRBD2. With the DNA end fitting TRBJ2-7 better, the J assignment may be wrong. Germline V CDR1 and CDR2: SGHNT, YYREEE (reference sequence). The CDR3 length is 17 residues. Written as DNA, the CDR3 is TGTGCCAGCAGCTTGGCCTTGGAAGCGGGAGGGCCCTACGAGCAGTACTTC. It encodes CASSLALEAGGPYEQYF.

This clone showed up just a few times. This chain connects TRBV4-2 to TRBJ1-2; D might be TRBD1 (6 bases). Trimming pared 0 bases from V and 2 bases from J, leaving 10 bases between. The CDR3 length is 15 residues. Germline-derived CDR1 and CDR2 are LGHNA and YNFKEQ. The CDR3 bases are TGTGCCAGCAGCCAAGATACAGGGAACAACTATGGCTACACCTTC. It is translated as CASSQDTGNNYGYTF.

The chain employs TRBV9 and TRBJ1-1; D is undetermined. This CDR3 is built from 13 residues. Germline-derived CDR1 and CDR2 are SGDLS and YYNGEE. V dropped 0 bases and J dropped 1 base, with 4 bases sitting between them. The CDR3 DNA reads as TGTGCCAGCAGCGTAGTTTCGAACACTGAAGCTTTCTTT. It specifies CASSVVSNTEAFF.

The table lists this clone with many counts. In DNA, the CDR3 is TGTGCCAGCAGTGAGGCAGGCCGGGGCTACACCTTC. It yields the protein CASSEAGRGYTF. V gene TRBV6-1 combines with J gene TRBJ1-2; D is ambiguous. The CDR3 is made up of 12 amino acids. V lost 3 bases, J lost 8 bases, and 10 bases lay in between. The germline V gene has CDR1 MNHNS and CDR2 SASEGT.

This clone was recorded a few times. This chain connects TRBV4-3 to TRBJ1-3; D gene uncertain. There are 14 residues in the CDR3. V gave up 4 bases and J gave up 8 bases, with 15 bases separating them. Germline V CDR1 and CDR2: LGHNA, YSLEER. CDR3 in DNA: TGCGCCAGCAGCCCCTCGACCCAGAGGGACACCATATATTTT. Translated, it gives CASSPSTQRDTIYF.

This clone was counted a few times. CDR3 region: CASSLGQVNEKLFF. CDR3 DNA sequence: TGCGCCAGCAGCTTGGGACAGGTTAATGAAAAACTGTTTTTT. The rearrangement links TRBV5-1 to TRBJ1-4; the D gene is possibly TRBD1 (6 bases). The CDR3 runs to 14 residues. Germline V gene data show CDR1 as SGHRS and CDR2 as YFSETQ. The V and J ends lost 0 bases and 4 bases respectively, with 7 bases between them. Full variable domain (rest looked up from reference TRBV5-1 and TRBJ1-4): KAGVTQTPRYLIKTRGQQVTLSCSPISGHRSVSWYQQTPGQGLQFLFEYFSETQRNKGNFPGRFSGRQFSNSRSEMNVSTLELGDSALYLCASSLGQVNEKLFFGSGTQLSVL.

This clone was counted only a few times. The chain recombines TRBV10-3 with TRBJ2-5; possible D gene TRBD1, 5 bases. Gene TRBJ2-7 matches the end of the DNA better, so the J call may be wrong. The CDR3 is made up of 12 amino acids. Germline V lookup: CDR1 ENHRY, CDR2 SYGVKD. CDR3 region: CAISGQGYEQYF. For the CDR3, the DNA is TGTGCCATCAGTGGGCAGGGTTACGAGCAGTACTTC.

The chain couples TRBV2 to TRBJ2-3; possible D gene TRBD2, 6 bases. Between the trimmed V and J ends, which lost 6 bases and 6 bases, there was a span of 13 bases. Germline CDR1 is SNHLY and CDR2 is FYNNEI. The CDR3 is 13 amino acids. The CDR3 nucleotides are TGTGCCAGCAGAGGGACTTTTACGGATACGCAGTATTTT. Residues: CASRGTFTDTQYF.

The chain recombines TRBV5-6 with TRBJ2-3; 9 nucleotides align to TRBD1. V trimming: 0 bases; J trimming: 0 bases; junction bases outside the gene matches: 8. CDR1 SGHDT and CDR2 YYEEEE come from the germline V gene. The CDR3 loop spans 18 amino acids. The CDR3 DNA reads TGTGCCAGCAGCTTGGATAGGACAGGGGTCATTAGCACAGATACGCAGTATTTT. Protein: CASSLDRTGVISTDTQYF.

This clone was observed many times. The chain employs TRBV6-6 and TRBJ2-7; TRBD1 aligns across 9 bases. The CDR3 contains 14 residues. Germline CDR1 is MNHNY and CDR2 is SVGAGI (reference sequence). V dropped 6 bases and J dropped 3; count of bases not matched to a gene: 6. DNA for the CDR3: TGTGCCAGCAGGCCCGGGACAGGGTTCTACGAGCAGTACTTC. Its protein is CASRPGTGFYEQYF.

This clone has ten or more counts. The rearrangement uses TRBV25-1 and TRBJ1-1, with a weak D call TRBD1 (5 bases). Trimming shortened V by 6 bases and J by 0 bases, and 5 bases separated the two germline ends. Germline V lookup: CDR1 MGHDK, CDR2 SYGVNS. The CDR3 has 12 residues. CDR3 sequence reads: CASRGLNTEAFF. DNA for the CDR3: TGTGCCAGCAGGGGACTGAACACTGAAGCTTTCTTT. Together with reference TRBV25-1 and TRBJ1-1, the CDR3 gives the full variable domain: EADIYQTPRYLVIGTGKKITLECSQTMGHDKMYWYQQDPGMELHLIHYSYGVNSTEKGDLSSESTVSRIRTEHFPLTLESARPSHTSQYLCASRGLNTEAFFGQGTRLTVV.

This clone was counted a few times. This chain links TRBV7-9 with TRBJ1-6; a weak D match, TRBD1 (6 bases). V lost 5 bases and J lost 9, with 8 bases in between. The CDR3 spans 12 residues. Germline V gene data show CDR1 as SEHNR and CDR2 as FQNEAQ (reference sequence). CDR3 sequence reads: CASSTTGSPLHF. As DNA, the CDR3 is TGTGCCAGCAGCACGACAGGTTCACCCCTCCACTTT.

This clone was counted only a few times. The chain carries TRBV18 and TRBJ1-2; D is ambiguous. Germline V gene sequence: CDR1 KGHSH, CDR2 LQKENI. There are 13 residues in the CDR3. Trimming left V 2 bases short and J 7 bases short, with 11 bases between. For the CDR3, the DNA is TGTGCCAGCTCACCAGGGGAAAGGGTTGGCTACACCTTC. Amino acids: CASSPGERVGYTF.

This rearrangement joins TRBV28 to TRBJ1-5; no firm D call. Per germline, CDR1 MDHEN and CDR2 SYDVKM. The CDR3 sequence is 13 residues long. Between the trimmed V and J ends, which lost 4 bases and 6 bases, there was a span of 10 bases. The CDR3 DNA reads as TGTGCCAGCAGTTCCCTTATGGGTCAGCCCCAGCATTTT. Translated: CASSSLMGQPQHF.

This clone occurred a few times. The genes are TRBV7-8 and TRBJ2-7, with no clear D. Germline CDR1 reads SGHVS; CDR2 reads FQNEAQ. This CDR3 has 14 residues. The ends were cut back, 1 base at V and 6 bases at J, with 13 bases in the middle. The CDR3 protein is CASSLGYSISEQYF. DNA for the CDR3: TGTGCCAGCAGCTTAGGTTATAGCATCAGCGAGCAGTACTTC.

The J gene is TRBJ1-4, the V gene TRBV13; unclear D gene. The V end was cut by 4 bases, the J end by 7 bases, with 13 bases between. This CDR3 has 14 residues. Germline V lookup: CDR1 PRHDT, CDR2 FYEKMQ (reference sequence). The CDR3 bases are TGTGCCAGCAGCTCGGACCGCTTTACTGAAAAACTGTTTTTT. Its protein is CASSSDRFTEKLFF.

This clone was seen at least ten times. This chain connects TRBV7-6 to TRBJ2-6; no definite D call. From germline, CDR1 is SGHVS and CDR2 FNYEAQ. Trimming removed 4 bases at V and 3 bases at J, with 7 bases between. The CDR3 is 14 amino acids. The CDR3 spells CASSSAGGANVLTF. In nucleotides, the CDR3 is TGTGCCAGCAGCTCCGCTGGTGGGGCCAACGTCCTGACTTTC.

The rearrangement joins TRBV5-6 to TRBJ1-1; a possible D gene is TRBD1 (6 bases). V was pared by 2 bases and J by 4 bases, with 15 bases between. This CDR3 is built from 15 residues. Germline CDR1 reads SGHDT; CDR2 reads YYEEEE. The CDR3 here is CASSFVVGGGTEAFF. In DNA, the CDR3 is TGTGCCAGCAGCTTTGTAGTAGGGGGTGGCACTGAAGCTTTCTTT. Full variable domain (missing parts from reference TRBV5-6 and TRBJ1-1): DAGVTQSPTHLIKTRGQQVTLRCSPKSGHDTVSWYQQALGQGPQFIFQYYEEEERQRGNFPDRFSGHQFPNYSSELNVNALLLGDSALYLCASSFVVGGGTEAFFGQGTRLTVV.